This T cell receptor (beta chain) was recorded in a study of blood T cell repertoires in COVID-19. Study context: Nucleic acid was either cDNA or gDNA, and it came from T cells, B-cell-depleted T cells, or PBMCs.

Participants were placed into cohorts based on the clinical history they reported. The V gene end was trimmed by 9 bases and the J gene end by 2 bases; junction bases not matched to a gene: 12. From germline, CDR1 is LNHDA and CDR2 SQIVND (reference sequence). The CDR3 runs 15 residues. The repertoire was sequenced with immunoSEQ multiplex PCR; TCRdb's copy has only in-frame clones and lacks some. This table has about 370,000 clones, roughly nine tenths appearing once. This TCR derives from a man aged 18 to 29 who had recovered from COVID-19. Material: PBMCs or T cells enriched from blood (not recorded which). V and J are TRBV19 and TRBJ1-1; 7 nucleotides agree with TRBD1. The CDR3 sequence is CASLFSGTANTEAFF. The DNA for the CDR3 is TGTGCCAGCCTATTTTCCGGGACAGCAAACACTGAAGCTTTCTTT.